This is a list of T cell receptor beta chains from one sample in a study of cytomegalovirus exposure and HLA in healthy donors. This table comes from immunoSEQ multiplex PCR, and its TCRdb copy is limited to in-frame clones, with some not included. Seen here are about 270,000 clones, 80% to 90% observed once, and the top ten hold roughly 1%. Sequenced input: PBMCs. The receptors here all came from a woman aged 18-29 years in good health and CMV-seronegative. Each CDR3 is given with its conserved first and last residue. Fields, in order: clone size, J gene, V gene, D gene, CDR3 protein, CDR3 DNA. A D gene is named only where the DNA matches it firmly. Clone size is not always given. Where it is, it says once, few, many or a class for expanded clones.

>-|TRBJ1-1|TRBV11-3|-
CASSLGQGRNTEAFF
TGTGCCAGCAGCTTAGGGCAGGGGAGGAACACTGAAGCTTTCTTT
>-|TRBJ1-4|TRBV7-9|TRBD1
CASSLGQGAIEKLFF
TGTGCCAGCAGCTTAGGACAGGGGGCGATTGAAAAACTGTTTTTT
>-|TRBJ1-2|TRBV6-5|-
CASSYGQDYGYTF
TGTGCCAGCAGTTACGGGCAGGACTATGGCTACACCTTC
>-|TRBJ2-7|TRBV5-4|TRBD1
CASSPPDRGSSYEQYF
TGTGCCAGCAGCCCTCCGGACAGGGGGTCTTCCTACGAGCAGTACTTC
>-|TRBJ2-1|TRBV20-1|-
CSARGQIEQFF
TGCAGTGCTCGCGGACAGATTGAGCAGTTCTTC
>-|TRBJ2-7|TRBV5-1|-
CASSRTATYEQYF
TGCGCCAGCAGCCGGACAGCGACCTACGAGCAGTACTTC
>few|TRBJ1-5|TRBV4-1|-
CASSQVGRPQHF
TGCGCCAGCAGCCAAGTAGGGAGACCCCAGCATTTT
>-|TRBJ2-7|TRBV28|-
CASSGRYEQYF
TGTGCCAGCAGTGGGCGTTACGAGCAGTACTTC
>-|TRBJ1-4|TRBV9|-
CASSGAGLKNEKLFF
TGTGCCAGCAGCGGGGCAGGGCTGAAAAATGAAAAACTGTTTTTT
>-|TRBJ2-7|TRBV7-2|-
CASSLAGWSSYEQYF
TGTGCCAGCAGCTTAGCCGGTTGGAGCTCCTACGAGCAGTACTTC
>few|TRBJ2-7|TRBV7-2|TRBD2
CASSRTSGGIYEQYF
TGTGCCAGCAGCCGGACTAGCGGGGGTATATACGAGCAGTACTTC
>-|TRBJ2-7|TRBV10-2|TRBD2
CASSEGLAGQEQYF
TGCGCCAGCAGTGAGGGACTAGCGGGACAAGAGCAGTACTTC
>-|TRBJ1-1|TRBV9|-
CASSAWGEGTEAFF
TGTGCCAGCAGCGCGTGGGGGGAGGGGACGGAAGCTTTCTTT
>few|TRBJ1-2|TRBV7-4|-
CASSLSGVYGYTF
TGTGCCAGCAGCTTATCAGGGGTCTATGGCTACACCTTC
>-|TRBJ1-2|TRBV28|-
CASSLDLGGGGLYGYTF
TGTGCCAGCAGTTTGGACCTTGGGGGAGGGGGACTCTATGGCTACACCTTC
>once|TRBJ1-2|TRBV6-5|-
CASSYPSGGIYGYTF
TGTGCCAGCAGTTACCCCTCGGGGGGGATATATGGCTACACCTTC
>-|TRBJ2-1|TRBV12-5|-
CASGPNRVDEQFF
TGTGCTAGTGGTCCCAACAGGGTCGATGAGCAGTTCTTC
>-|TRBJ2-7|TRBV9|TRBD1
CASSSYVGQGYEQYF
TGTGCCAGCAGTTCTTACGTGGGACAGGGCTACGAGCAGTACTTC
>few|TRBJ1-2|TRBV27|-
CASSFSGNYGYTF
TGTGCCAGCAGTTTTTCGGGAAACTATGGCTACACCTTC
>-|TRBJ1-1|TRBV13|-
CASSKGLDGTEAFF
TGTGCCAGCAGCAAGGGACTGGACGGCACTGAAGCTTTCTTT
>-|TRBJ1-1|TRBV2|-
CASSVQGWNTEAFF
TGTGCCAGCAGTGTACAGGGTTGGAACACTGAAGCTTTCTTT
>-|TRBJ2-3|TRBV29-1|-
CSVEAAAGAGSTQYF
TGCAGCGTTGAAGCCGCGGCAGGGGCAGGCAGTACGCAGTATTTT
>-|TRBJ1-2|TRBV5-1|-
CASSLEYRGTDGYTF
TGCGCCAGCAGCTTGGAGTACCGGGGAACGGATGGCTACACCTTC
>-|TRBJ2-7|TRBV13|TRBD1
CASRTGGQSYEQYF
TGTGCCAGCAGAACAGGGGGACAATCCTACGAGCAGTACTTC
>-|TRBJ2-1|TRBV5-4|TRBD2
CASRSSGSYLEQFF
TGTGCCAGCAGATCTAGCGGGAGCTATCTTGAGCAGTTCTTC
>-|TRBJ1-6|TRBV4-3|-
CASSQVGGGADSPLHF
TGCGCCAGCAGCCAAGTCGGTGGGGGCGCGGATTCACCCCTCCACTTT
>-|TRBJ1-2|TRBV19|-
CASGKGILPNYGYTF
TGTGCCTCGGGGAAAGGGATCCTTCCTAACTATGGCTACACCTTC
>-|TRBJ2-1|TRBV18|TRBD1
CASSDTPGQPYNEQFF
TGTGCCAGCTCAGATACACCGGGACAGCCCTACAATGAGCAGTTCTTC
>-|TRBJ1-2|TRBV7-6|-
CASSPGELGGYTF
TGTGCCAGCAGCCCCGGGGAACTAGGGGGCTACACCTTC
>-|TRBJ1-4|TRBV4-3|-
CASSQDKRGLEKLFF
TGCGCCAGCAGCCAAGATAAAAGGGGCTTGGAAAAACTGTTTTTT
>-|TRBJ2-5|TRBV27|TRBD2
CASSLRTSGETQYF
TGTGCCAGCAGTCTTCGGACTAGCGGAGAGACCCAGTACTTC
>-|TRBJ2-7|TRBV6-5|-
CASSYSGTFPYEQYF
TGTGCCAGCAGTTACTCGGGGACATTTCCCTACGAGCAGTACTTC
>-|TRBJ2-7|TRBV5-6|-
CASSLVITSRSYEQYF
TGTGCCAGCAGCTTGGTGATCACTTCCCGTTCCTACGAGCAGTACTTC
>-|TRBJ2-1|TRBV4-1|-
CASSQDSGLAMYNEQFF
TGCGCCAGCAGCCAAGATAGTGGGCTAGCGATGTACAATGAGCAGTTCTTC
>-|TRBJ1-2|TRBV25-1|TRBD1
CASSAPTDRDRGLGYTF
TGTGCCAGCAGTGCACCCACGGACCGGGACAGGGGGCTCGGCTACACCTTC
>-|TRBJ2-5|TRBV6-1|TRBD1
CASSARPGGEVIQETQYF
TGTGCCAGCAGTGCCCGGCCAGGGGGCGAGGTCATCCAAGAGACCCAGTACTTC
>-|TRBJ2-5|TRBV7-3|-
CASSPSEGQTQYF
TGTGCCAGCAGCCCCTCGGAGGGGCAGACCCAGTACTTC
>-|TRBJ2-2|TRBV7-3|-
CASRRTRTNTGELFF
TGTGCCAGCAGACGGACACGTACGAACACCGGGGAGCTGTTTTTT
>-|TRBJ1-5|TRBV15|-
CATSRVGAGQPQHF
TGTGCCACCAGCAGAGTAGGGGCGGGGCAGCCCCAGCATTTT
>-|TRBJ1-5|TRBV19|-
CASTGNFRGQPQHF
TGTGCCAGTACTGGGAACTTTAGGGGTCAGCCCCAGCATTTT
>-|TRBJ2-1|TRBV6-5|TRBD1
CASSTEDRDYNEQFF
TGTGCCAGCAGTACGGAGGACAGGGACTACAATGAGCAGTTCTTC
>-|TRBJ1-5|TRBV2|-
CASMYLVEQPQHF
TGTGCCAGCATGTATTTGGTCGAGCAGCCCCAGCATTTT
>-|TRBJ2-7|TRBV4-3|TRBD2
CASSQGTSGAPYEQYF
TGCGCCAGCAGCCAGGGGACTAGCGGGGCTCCCTACGAGCAGTACTTC
>-|TRBJ2-2|TRBV28|-
CASIGLPALLVAGELFF
TGTGCCAGCATAGGACTCCCGGCTTTGCTTGTCGCCGGGGAGCTGTTTTTT
>-|TRBJ1-1|TRBV11-3|TRBD1
CASSSPGQGPTEAFF
TGTGCCAGCAGCTCACCTGGACAGGGCCCCACTGAAGCTTTCTTT
>-|TRBJ1-1|TRBV19|-
CASRLTGRAAFF
TGTGCCAGTAGGCTCACAGGGAGAGCAGCTTTCTTT
>few|TRBJ1-2|TRBV5-4|TRBD1
CASSLWTGNYGYTF
TGTGCCAGCAGCTTGTGGACAGGGAACTATGGCTACACCTTC
>-|TRBJ1-4|TRBV28|TRBD1
CASSLIGPQGEKLFF
TGTGCCAGCAGTTTAATAGGGCCACAGGGGGAAAAACTGTTTTTT
>-|TRBJ1-2|TRBV10-3|TRBD1
CAAQDRGYGYTF
TGTGCCGCTCAAGACAGGGGGTATGGCTACACCTTC
>once|TRBJ2-2|TRBV5-1|TRBD1
CASSLGTDAAQMKLFF
TGCGCCAGCAGCCTAGGGACAGATGCAGCCCAAATGAAACTGTTTTTT
>-|TRBJ2-1|TRBV27|TRBD1
CASHRAQGAWDEQFF
TGTGCCAGCCATCGGGCACAGGGGGCATGGGATGAGCAGTTCTTC
>-|TRBJ1-5|TRBV19|-
CASSITGSGNQPQHF
TGTGCCAGTAGTATTACAGGGAGTGGGAATCAGCCCCAGCATTTT
>-|TRBJ1-1|TRBV6-1|-
CASSEKTGWEAFF
TGTGCCAGCAGTGAGAAGACAGGCTGGGAAGCTTTCTTT
>-|TRBJ1-1|TRBV30|TRBD1
CAWSRVRDRIFQNTEAFF
TGTGCCTGGAGTAGGGTCCGGGACAGAATATTTCAGAACACTGAAGCTTTCTTT